Below are 25 T cell receptor beta chains sequenced from a single sample in a study of blood T cell repertoires in COVID-19. Method: immunoSEQ multiplex PCR; TCRdb's copy keeps in-frame clones and lacks some. The sample carries fewer than 200,000 clones, 60% to 85% recorded once. Sequences were obtained from peripheral blood. Source of these receptors: a man between 65 and 85 years old with acute or convalescent COVID-19.

This clone was recorded a few times. The rearrangement links TRBV6-5 to TRBJ2-7; tentatively, D is TRBD2 (7 bases). The germline CDR1 and CDR2 sequences are MNHEY and SVGAGI. The CDR3 extends over 15 amino acids. V shed 6 bases and J shed 7 bases, with 22 bases lying between them. The CDR3 loop is CASSLGGGAALEQYF. Written as DNA, the CDR3 is TGTGCCAGCAGCCTAGGGGGAGGGGCCGCGTTGGAGCAGTACTTC.

This clone appeared once. The gene calls are TRBV11-3 and TRBJ2-1, with D possibly TRBD1 on 6 matching bases. From germline, CDR1 is SGHNT and CDR2 YENEEA. V gave up 5 bases and J gave up 5 bases, with 16 bases separating them. This CDR3 region has 15 residues. The CDR3 region has the DNA TGTGCCAGCAGCCTTAGCCCCGGGACAAACAATGAGCAGTTCTTC. Translating gives CASSLSPGTNNEQFF.

The chain carries TRBV10-2 and TRBJ2-3; D may be TRBD2 (6 bases). The germline gives CDR1 WSHSY, CDR2 SAAADI. V gave up 6 bases and J gave up 3 bases, with 13 bases separating them. The CDR3 runs 14 residues. CDR3 nucleotide sequence: TGCGCCAGCAGGGCGGGACTTTTAACAGATACGCAGTATTTT. Amino acids: CASRAGLLTDTQYF.

The chain uses TRBV5-4 and TRBJ1-1, with 7 bases lining up with TRBD1. The CDR3 contains 14 residues. Germline V lookup: CDR1 SGHNT, CDR2 YYREEE (reference sequence). The V gene end was trimmed by 0 bases and the J gene end by 9 bases; junction bases not matched to a gene: 8. CDR3 sequence: CASSLGNIQGKAFF. CDR3 DNA: TGTGCCAGCAGCTTGGGGAACATACAGGGGAAAGCTTTCTTT.

V is TRBV29-1 and J is TRBJ2-7; perhaps TRBD1 as D (5 bases). There are 13 residues in the CDR3. The V gene's germline CDR1 is SQVTM and CDR2 ANQGSEA. Trimming took 3 bases from V and 6 from J, leaving 15 bases between them. Written as DNA, the CDR3 is TGCAGCGTTGACGCCCAGGGCCCCGGCGAGCAGTACTTC. Translation: CSVDAQGPGEQYF.

The chain is built from TRBV6-1 and TRBJ2-1; 13 nucleotides align to TRBD2. Germline V gene sequence: CDR1 MNHNS, CDR2 SASEGT. V trimming: 2 bases; J trimming: 3 bases; junction bases outside the gene matches: 4. The CDR3 runs 17 residues. The CDR3 DNA follows: TGTGCCAGCAGTGAAATGGGGACTAGCGGGATCTACAATGAGCAGTTCTTC. Translation: CASSEMGTSGIYNEQFF.

This clone was seen a few times. Other nucleotide sequences in the sample specify the same CDR3. The chain combines TRBV7-2 with TRBJ1-5, with a tentative D call TRBD1 (6 bases). The germline CDR1 and CDR2 sequences are SGHTA and FQGNSA. This CDR3 spans 15 amino acids. The V end was cut by 1 base, the J end by 0 bases, with 7 bases between. The CDR3 protein is CASSLDRDSNQPQHF. The CDR3 coding sequence is TGTGCCAGCAGCTTAGACAGGGATAGCAATCAGCCCCAGCATTTT. The full variable domain, completed using reference TRBV7-2 and TRBJ1-5, is GAGVSQSPSNKVTEKGKDVELRCDPISGHTALYWYRQSLGQGLEFLIYFQGNSAPDKSGLPSDRFSAERTGGSVSTLTIQRTQQEDSAVYLCASSLDRDSNQPQHFGDGTRLSIL.

The chain has TRBV7-2 and TRBJ1-3; TRBD1 matches at 7 bases. The CDR3 has 14 amino acids. In germline, CDR1 is SGHTA, CDR2 FQGNSA. V lost 1 base and J lost 8; bases outside the gene matches: 5. This CDR3 reads CASSLEQGRYTIYF. CDR3 in DNA: TGTGCCAGCAGCTTAGAACAGGGGCGATACACCATATATTTT.

The chain has TRBV21-1 and TRBJ2-7; the table gives TRBD2 as D, unverified against the DNA. TRBV21-1 is deemed a pseudogene. The CDR3 has 13 amino acids. The CDR3 nucleotides are TGTGCCAGCAGCATTCCCCCAGGCGGGCCGCAGTACTTC. It yields the protein CASSIPPGGPQYF.

This rearrangement joins TRBV3-1 (or the pseudogene TRBV3-2) to TRBJ2-7; tentatively, D is TRBD2 (6 bases). Germline CDR1 is LGHDT and CDR2 is YNNKEL (reference sequence). CDR3 size: 13 residues. Trimming took 5 bases from V and 4 from J, leaving 12 bases between them. The CDR3 is CASSYRGKYEQYF. In DNA form, the CDR3 reads TGTGCCAGCAGCTACCGGGGGAAGTACGAGCAGTACTTC.

This clone was counted between two and nine times. The chain combines TRBV30 with TRBJ1-2, with 10 nucleotides matching TRBD1. Unmatched junction bases numbered 4, after V lost 5 bases and J lost 4 bases. The CDR3 totals 13 residues. Germline V gene lookup returns CDR1 GTSNPN and CDR2 SVGIG (reference sequence). The CDR3 reads CAWRDRGPYGYTF. CDR3 DNA sequence: TGTGCCTGGCGGGACAGGGGACCCTATGGCTACACCTTC.

This chain uses TRBV12-3 or TRBV12-4 with TRBJ1-5; D gene uncertain. The ends were cut back, 5 bases at V and 5 bases at J, with 10 bases in the middle. The CDR3 totals 13 residues. The CDR3 is CASSTDIYQPQHF. DNA for the CDR3: TGTGCCAGCAGTACAGATATTTATCAGCCCCAGCATTTT.

The chain carries TRBV4-1 and TRBJ2-3; 9 nucleotides agree with TRBD2. J lost 4 bases, V lost 1 base, and 6 bases had no gene match. Germline lookup yields CDR1 MGHRA and CDR2 YSYEKL. The CDR3 covers 16 residues. The CDR3 DNA sequence: TGCGCCAGCAGCCAAGGCAGCGGGGGGTTTGCAGATACGCAGTATTTT. It translates to CASSQGSGGFADTQYF.

The chain has TRBV27 and TRBJ2-5; 8 nucleotides match TRBD1. The trim removed 6 bases at V and 5 bases at J, leaving 8 bases unmatched. This CDR3 is 14 amino acids long. In germline, CDR1 is MNHEY, CDR2 SMNVEV (reference sequence). CDR3: CASRRGQARETQYF. Here the CDR3 DNA reads TGTGCCAGCAGACGGGGACAGGCGAGGGAGACCCAGTACTTC.

This chain links TRBV6-1 with TRBJ2-1; possible D gene TRBD1, 5 bases. The CDR3 contains 16 residues. Germline values: CDR1 MNHNS, CDR2 SASEGT. V lost 2 bases and J 7 bases, leaving 18 bases between the germline ends. CDR3 residues: CASSEQGPGMENEQFF. The CDR3 DNA is TGTGCCAGCAGTGAACAAGGGCCAGGGATGGAGAATGAGCAGTTCTTC.

This clone was recorded a few times. V and J are TRBV2 and TRBJ1-2; unclear D gene. The length of the CDR3 is 10 residues. Trimming shortened V by 9 bases and J by 8 bases, and 10 bases separated the two germline ends. CDR1 is SNHLY, CDR2 FYNNEI, per germline. The CDR3 DNA follows: TGTGCCAGAGTCCGTGGCGGCTACACCTTC. It encodes CARVRGGYTF.

The rearrangement joins TRBV9 to TRBJ2-5; 7 bases are shared with TRBD2. The germline gives CDR1 SGDLS, CDR2 YYNGEE. The CDR3 is 15 residues long. V was clipped by 0 bases and J by 5 bases; unmatched bases: 7. CDR3: CASSVAVLAKETQYF. CDR3 in DNA: TGTGCCAGCAGCGTAGCTGTACTAGCGAAGGAGACCCAGTACTTC.

V usage is TRBV7-2 and J usage is TRBJ2-5; D not resolved. The V and J ends lost 5 bases and 5 bases respectively, with 24 bases between them. This CDR3 contains 17 residues. Germline V gives CDR1 SGHTA, CDR2 FQGNSA. CDR3 coding DNA: TGTGCCAGCAGCCCCTCCTCACGAGGCCGCAGTAGGGAGACCCAGTACTTC. This translates into CASSPSSRGRSRETQYF.

The CDR3 here is CASSEGRGDTEAFF. The CDR3 DNA reads TGTGCCAGCAGTGAAGGCCGGGGAGACACTGAAGCTTTCTTT. The chain couples TRBV2 to TRBJ1-1; no firm D call. Germline V CDR1 and CDR2: SNHLY, FYNNEI. The CDR3 sequence is 14 residues long. Trimming took off 1 base at V and 3 bases at J, with 9 bases between the two ends.

This clone was detected many times. The chain is built from TRBV4-3 and TRBJ1-5, with TRBD1 matching over 7 bases. Unmatched junction bases numbered 4, after V lost 3 bases and J lost 5 bases. The CDR3 extends over 14 amino acids. Looked up from germline, CDR1 is LGHNA and CDR2 is YSLEER. The CDR3: CASSQGQSDQPQHF. The DNA for the CDR3 is TGCGCCAGCAGCCAGGGACAGAGTGATCAGCCCCAGCATTTT.

The chain recombines TRBV30 with TRBJ2-2; 7 bases map to TRBD1. The CDR3 is 14 amino acids. Unmatched junction bases numbered 4, after V lost 5 bases and J lost 1 base. CDR1 is GTSNPN and CDR2 is SVGIG in the germline V gene (reference sequence). In DNA, the CDR3 is TGTGCCTGGGAAGGGGGCCTGAACACCGGGGAGCTGTTTTTT. Translated, it gives CAWEGGLNTGELFF.

This clone was found a few times. This chain connects TRBV19 to TRBJ1-1; no reliable D call. This CDR3 spans 17 amino acids. Looked up from germline, CDR1 is LNHDA and CDR2 is SQIVND (reference sequence). Deletions cut 5 bases from V and 3 bases from J, with 22 bases between. The CDR3 loop is CASSSRSKDITDTEAFF. CDR3 nucleotides: TGTGCCAGTAGTTCCCGGAGTAAGGATATTACGGACACTGAAGCTTTCTTT.

This clone occurred a few times. Other DNA sequences in the same sample also yield this CDR3. The chain couples TRBV5-1 to TRBJ2-7; the D gene is possibly TRBD1 (5 bases). Looked up from germline, CDR1 is SGHRS and CDR2 is YFSETQ. V was cut by 1 base and J by 4 bases, with 9 bases left in between. The CDR3 has 13 residues. The CDR3 loop is CASSLLGDYEQYF. The DNA of the CDR3 is TGCGCCAGCAGCTTGCTAGGGGATTACGAGCAGTACTTC.

V gene TRBV6-6 combines with J gene TRBJ1-5; weak D call: TRBD1 (5 bases). Germline V gene data show CDR1 as MNHNY and CDR2 as SVGAGI (reference sequence). The CDR3 sequence is 15 residues long. The V end was cut by 2 bases, the J end by 2 bases, with 10 bases between. CDR3 protein: CASSYVGAGNQPQHF. In nucleotides, the CDR3 is TGTGCCAGCAGTTACGTAGGGGCGGGCAATCAGCCCCAGCATTTT.

This chain joins TRBV5-1 and TRBJ1-1; tentative D call: TRBD1 (6 bases). CDR3 length: 15 amino acids. The V gene lost 4 bases and the J gene lost 0 bases, with 13 bases spanning the gap. Looked up from germline, CDR1 is SGHRS and CDR2 is YFSETQ. The CDR3 DNA is TGCGCCAGCAGCGTAGCGGGACACTTGAACACTGAAGCTTTCTTT. Translating gives CASSVAGHLNTEAFF. Full variable domain (outside the CDR3, taken from reference TRBV5-1 and TRBJ1-1): KAGVTQTPRYLIKTRGQQVTLSCSPISGHRSVSWYQQTPGQGLQFLFEYFSETQRNKGNFPGRFSGRQFSNSRSEMNVSTLELGDSALYLCASSVAGHLNTEAFFGQGTRLTVV.